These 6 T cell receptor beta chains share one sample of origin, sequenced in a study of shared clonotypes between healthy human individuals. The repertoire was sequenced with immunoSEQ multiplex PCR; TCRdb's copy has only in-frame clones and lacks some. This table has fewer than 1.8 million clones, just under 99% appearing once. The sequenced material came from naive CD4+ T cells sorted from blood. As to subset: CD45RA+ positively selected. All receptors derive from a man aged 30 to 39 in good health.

The CDR3, as DNA: TGTGCCAGGCAGGGGGCGAACACTGAAGCTTTCTTT. Its protein is CARQGANTEAFF. This rearrangement joins TRBV2 to TRBJ1-1, with 8 bases aligning to TRBD1. The trim removed 9 bases at V and 1 base at J, leaving 1 base unmatched. The CDR3 runs to 12 residues. Germline CDR1 is SNHLY and CDR2 is FYNNEI.

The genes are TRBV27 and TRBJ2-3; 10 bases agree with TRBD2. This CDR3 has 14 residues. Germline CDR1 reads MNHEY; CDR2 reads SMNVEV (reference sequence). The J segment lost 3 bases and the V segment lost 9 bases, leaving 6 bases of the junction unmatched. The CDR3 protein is CASSSTSGTDTQYF. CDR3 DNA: TGTGCCAGTAGCTCGACTAGCGGGACAGATACGCAGTATTTT.

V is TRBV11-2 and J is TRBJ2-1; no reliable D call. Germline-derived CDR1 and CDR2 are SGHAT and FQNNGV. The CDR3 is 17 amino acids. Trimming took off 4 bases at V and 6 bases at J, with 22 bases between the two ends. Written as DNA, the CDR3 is TGTGCCAGCAGCTCCCGCACGCCGGGCTCTCGGAGCAATGAGCAGTTCTTC. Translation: CASSSRTPGSRSNEQFF. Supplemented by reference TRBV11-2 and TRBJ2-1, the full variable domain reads EAGVAQSPRYKIIEKRQSVAFWCNPISGHATLYWYQQILGQGPKLLIQFQNNGVVDDSQLPKDRFSAERLKGVDSTLKIQPAKLEDSAVYLCASSSRTPGSRSNEQFFGPGTRLTVL.

CDR3 sequence (DNA): TGTGCCAGCAGCTTCCTAGCGGGAGGGCCGGGAGATACGCAGTATTTT. Protein product: CASSFLAGGPGDTQYF. The chain has TRBV9 and TRBJ2-3; 12 nucleotides align to TRBD2. The CDR3 is 16 amino acids. Germline V gene data show CDR1 as SGDLS and CDR2 as YYNGEE. V lost 4 bases to trimming and J lost 5 bases; unmatched junction nucleotides: 8.

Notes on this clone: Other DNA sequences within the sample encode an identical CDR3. The CDR3 bases are TGTGCCAGCAGCGTCAGACTAGCGGGAGACAATGAGCAGTTCTTC. Amino acids: CASSVRLAGDNEQFF. The chain carries TRBV9 and TRBJ2-1, with 12 bases that match TRBD2. V lost 2 bases to trimming and J lost 5 bases; unmatched junction nucleotides: 2. Germline V lookup: CDR1 SGDLS, CDR2 YYNGEE. The CDR3 runs to 15 residues.

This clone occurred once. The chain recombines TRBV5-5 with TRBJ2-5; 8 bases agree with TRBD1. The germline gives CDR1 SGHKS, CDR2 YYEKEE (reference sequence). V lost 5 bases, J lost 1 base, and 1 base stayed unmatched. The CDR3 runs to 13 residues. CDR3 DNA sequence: TGTGCCAGCAGTGACAGGGGCCAAGAGACCCAGTACTTC. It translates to CASSDRGQETQYF.